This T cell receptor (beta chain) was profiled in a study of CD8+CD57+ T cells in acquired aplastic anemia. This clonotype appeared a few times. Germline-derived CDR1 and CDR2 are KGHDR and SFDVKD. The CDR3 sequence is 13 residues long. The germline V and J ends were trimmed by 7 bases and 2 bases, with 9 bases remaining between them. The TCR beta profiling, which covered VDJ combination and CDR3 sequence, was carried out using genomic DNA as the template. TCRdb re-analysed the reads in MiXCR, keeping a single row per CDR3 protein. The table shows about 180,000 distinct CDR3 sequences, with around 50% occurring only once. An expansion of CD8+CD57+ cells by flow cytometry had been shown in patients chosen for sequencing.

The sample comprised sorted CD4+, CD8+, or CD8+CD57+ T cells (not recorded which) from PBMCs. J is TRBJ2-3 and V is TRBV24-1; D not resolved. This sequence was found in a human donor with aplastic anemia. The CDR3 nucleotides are TGTGCCACCAGGCCACCCAACACAGATACGCAGTATTTT. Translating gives CATRPPNTDTQYF.